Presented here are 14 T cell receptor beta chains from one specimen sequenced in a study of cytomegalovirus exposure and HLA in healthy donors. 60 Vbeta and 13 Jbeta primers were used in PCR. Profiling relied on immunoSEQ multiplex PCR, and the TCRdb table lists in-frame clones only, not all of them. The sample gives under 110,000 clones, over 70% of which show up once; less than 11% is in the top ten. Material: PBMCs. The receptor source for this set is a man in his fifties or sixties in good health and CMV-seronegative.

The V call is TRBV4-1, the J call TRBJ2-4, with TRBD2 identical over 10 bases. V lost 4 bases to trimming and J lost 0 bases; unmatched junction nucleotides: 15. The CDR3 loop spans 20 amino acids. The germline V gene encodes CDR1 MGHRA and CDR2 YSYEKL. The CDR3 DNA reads TGCGCCAGCAGCCCCGGCGAAATACGAGCGGGGGGGCTAGCCAAAAACATTCAGTACTTC. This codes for CASSPGEIRAGGLAKNIQYF.

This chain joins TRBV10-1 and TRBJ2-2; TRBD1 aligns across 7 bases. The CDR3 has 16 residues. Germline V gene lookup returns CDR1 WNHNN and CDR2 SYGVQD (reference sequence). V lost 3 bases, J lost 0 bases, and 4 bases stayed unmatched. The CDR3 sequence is CASSDPGQPNTGELFF. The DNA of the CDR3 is TGCGCCAGCAGTGACCCGGGACAGCCGAACACCGGGGAGCTGTTTTTT.

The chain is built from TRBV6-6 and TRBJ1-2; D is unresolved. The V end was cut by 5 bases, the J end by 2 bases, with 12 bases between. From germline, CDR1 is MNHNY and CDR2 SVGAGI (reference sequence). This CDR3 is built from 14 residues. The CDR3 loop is CASSVGISNYGYTF. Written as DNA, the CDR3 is TGTGCCAGCAGTGTCGGGATTTCGAACTATGGCTACACCTTC.

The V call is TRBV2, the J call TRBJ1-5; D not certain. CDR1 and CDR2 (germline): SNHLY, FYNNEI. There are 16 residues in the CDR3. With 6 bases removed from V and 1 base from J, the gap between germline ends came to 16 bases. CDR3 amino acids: CASRPFRAGSNQPQHF. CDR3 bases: TGTGCCAGCAGGCCCTTTAGGGCGGGGAGCAATCAGCCCCAGCATTTT.

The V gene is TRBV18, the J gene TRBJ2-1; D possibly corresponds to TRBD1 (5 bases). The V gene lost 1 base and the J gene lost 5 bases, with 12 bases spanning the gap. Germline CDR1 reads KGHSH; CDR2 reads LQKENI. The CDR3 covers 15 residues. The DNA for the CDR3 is TGTGCCAGCTCACCACGGGGCACTACTAACAATGAGCAGTTCTTC. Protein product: CASSPRGTTNNEQFF.

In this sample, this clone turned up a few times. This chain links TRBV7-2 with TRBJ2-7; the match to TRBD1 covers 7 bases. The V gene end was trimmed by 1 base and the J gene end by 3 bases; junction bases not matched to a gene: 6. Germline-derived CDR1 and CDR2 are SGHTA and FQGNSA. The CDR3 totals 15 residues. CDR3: CASSLDLGQRYEQYF. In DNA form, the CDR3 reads TGTGCCAGCAGCTTAGATCTGGGACAGCGCTACGAGCAGTACTTC. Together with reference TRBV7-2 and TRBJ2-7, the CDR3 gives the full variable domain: GAGVSQSPSNKVTEKGKDVELRCDPISGHTALYWYRQSLGQGLEFLIYFQGNSAPDKSGLPSDRFSAERTGGSVSTLTIQRTQQEDSAVYLCASSLDLGQRYEQYFGPGTRLTVT.

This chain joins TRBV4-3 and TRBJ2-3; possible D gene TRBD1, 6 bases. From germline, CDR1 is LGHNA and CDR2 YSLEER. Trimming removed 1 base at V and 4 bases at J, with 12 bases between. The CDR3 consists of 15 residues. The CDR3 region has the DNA TGCGCCAGCAGCCAAGCAGGGGCAGGGGCAGATACGCAGTATTTT. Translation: CASSQAGAGADTQYF.

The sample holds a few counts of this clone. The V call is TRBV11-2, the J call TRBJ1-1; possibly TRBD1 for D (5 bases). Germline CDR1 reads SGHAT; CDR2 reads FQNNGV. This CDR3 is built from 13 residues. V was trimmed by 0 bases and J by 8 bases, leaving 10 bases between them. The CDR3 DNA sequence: TGTGCCAGCAGCTTAGACAGGGTGAGGGAAGCTTTCTTT. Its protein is CASSLDRVREAFF.

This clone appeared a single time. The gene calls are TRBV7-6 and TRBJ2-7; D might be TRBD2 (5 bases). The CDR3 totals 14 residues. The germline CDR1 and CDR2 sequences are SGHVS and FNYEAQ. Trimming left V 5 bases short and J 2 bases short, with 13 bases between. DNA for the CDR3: TGTGCCAGCAGCGTGACTATTTATACCTACGAGCAGTACTTC. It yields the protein CASSVTIYTYEQYF.

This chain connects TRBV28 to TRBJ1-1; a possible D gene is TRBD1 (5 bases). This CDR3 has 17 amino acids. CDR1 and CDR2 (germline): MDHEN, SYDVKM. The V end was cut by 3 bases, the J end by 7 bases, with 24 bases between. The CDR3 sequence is CASSFEYGTGSRGEAFF. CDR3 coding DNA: TGTGCCAGCAGTTTCGAATATGGTACAGGTAGTCGAGGTGAAGCTTTCTTT.

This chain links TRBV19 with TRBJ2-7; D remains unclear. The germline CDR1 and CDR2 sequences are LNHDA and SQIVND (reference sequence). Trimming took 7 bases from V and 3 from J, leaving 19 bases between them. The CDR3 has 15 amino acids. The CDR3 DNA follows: TGTGCCAGTATCCCCCTTTCCGGCGGAATCTACGAGCAGTACTTC. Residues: CASIPLSGGIYEQYF.

CDR3 loop: CASSQAVGRSYEQYF. Here the CDR3 DNA reads TGCGCCAGCAGCCAAGCTGTCGGGAGAAGCTACGAGCAGTACTTC. This chain uses TRBV4-3 with TRBJ2-7; D possibly corresponds to TRBD2 (6 bases). V was cut by 1 base and J by 3 bases, with 13 bases left in between. CDR1 is LGHNA, CDR2 YSLEER, per germline. This CDR3 contains 15 residues.

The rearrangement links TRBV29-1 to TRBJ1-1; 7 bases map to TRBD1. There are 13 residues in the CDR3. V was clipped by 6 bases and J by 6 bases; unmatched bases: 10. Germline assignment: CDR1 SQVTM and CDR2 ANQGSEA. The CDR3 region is CSVIGQDDAEAFF. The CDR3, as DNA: TGCAGCGTAATCGGACAGGACGACGCTGAAGCTTTCTTT.

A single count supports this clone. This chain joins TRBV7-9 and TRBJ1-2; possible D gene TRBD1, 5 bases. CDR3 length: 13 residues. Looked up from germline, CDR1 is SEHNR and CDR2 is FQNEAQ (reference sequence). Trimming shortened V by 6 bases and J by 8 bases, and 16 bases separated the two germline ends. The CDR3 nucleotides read TGTGCCAGCAGGTCAGGGCAGAGAGGAGGCTACACCTTC. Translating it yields CASRSGQRGGYTF.